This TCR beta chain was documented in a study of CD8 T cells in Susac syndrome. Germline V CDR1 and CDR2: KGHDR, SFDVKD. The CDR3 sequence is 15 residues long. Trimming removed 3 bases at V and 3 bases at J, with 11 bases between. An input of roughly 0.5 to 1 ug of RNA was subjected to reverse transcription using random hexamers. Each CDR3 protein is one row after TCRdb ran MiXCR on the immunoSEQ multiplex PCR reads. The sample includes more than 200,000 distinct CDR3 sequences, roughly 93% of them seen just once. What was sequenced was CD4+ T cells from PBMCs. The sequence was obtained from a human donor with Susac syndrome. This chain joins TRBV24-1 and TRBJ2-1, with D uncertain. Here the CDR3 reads CATSDPDGNYNEQFF. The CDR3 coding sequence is TGTGCCACCAGTGATCCCGACGGAAACTACAATGAGCAGTTCTTC.